This TCR beta chain was found in a study of long-term antiretroviral therapy in people with HIV (dated by TCRdb to the early 2020s). Concerning the study at large: The earliest samples were collected about a decade before the 2015 WHO recommendation for immediate ART, when ART was typically delayed until CD4 counts fell. This retrospective serial study examined whether starting ART and sustained HIV suppression were associated with changes in the composition and diversity of the TRB repertoire in peripheral blood. From 30 adults with confirmed HIV infection, the cohort provided 150 to 200 cryopreserved PBMC samples, gathered serially across a mean of roughly 6 years (range 1-12). Among the approximately 30 participants with HIV, fewer than twelve were female. No cross-contamination during QIAcube processing was seen in test extractions of a monoclonal T-cell line run alongside approximately 36 polyclonal samples. The paper's findings and limits, for the study overall: A significant increase in TRB diversity was found to be associated with ART initiation, although TRB diversity was observed to remain significantly below that of transplant donor controls even after long-term ART. Inferences about post-ART repertoire changes were limited because no data were available on ART adherence, viral resistance or therapy changes. Since PBMC availability was limited, sequencing covered only the TCR beta chain, with no alpha chain pairing. The repertoire was dominated across all time points by expanded TRB clones identified before ART initiation, although this dominance was seen to fluctuate and to decrease in many PLHIV after ART. Unsorted PBMC were profiled instead of sorted CD4+ and CD8+ T cells because pre-ART samples had limited cell numbers. Compared with controls, HIV repertoires had narrower CDR3 length ranges, and the network structure pointed to an antigen-experienced repertoire that shifted only slightly toward naive after ART. The samples span the years 2004 to 2017, and the ART regimens used at that time may not be as effective as current regimens.

The table lists this clone with a few counts. Its antigen target is currently unknown. Sequence at one end of the junction differs from germline and may be a read error. Inclusion was restricted to participants for whom at least one PBMC sample before ART initiation and at least two post-ART samples were available. All participants with HIV were treated in the United States of America. Before DNA extraction, cryopreserved samples containing about 0.95-10 million PBMC were thawed and washed. At the time of the earliest PBMC sample for each participant with HIV, ages ranged from roughly 20 to 60 years. Per participant, PBMC samples came from 1-4 timepoints prior to ART initiation and 2-8 timepoints following ART initiation, for a median of 7 samples. For every participant, serial HIV viral load, CD4+ T-cell count, ART history and demographic data were obtained. Genomic DNA was extracted from unsorted PBMC with a Qiagen kit on a QIAcube, with processing performed in batches of 12 samples.

CDR1 SGHNT and CDR2 YYREEE are derived from the germline V gene (reference sequence). The CDR3 has 15 amino acids, counting the end cysteine and phenylalanine. This entry keeps only the CDR3 DNA: 45 bases, framed from base 1. Sequencing of the TRB variable region was done with the immunoSEQ hsTCRB v3.0 assay at survey level resolution. TRB sequencing targeted a depth of 40,000-50,000 T-cell genomes per sample. TRB libraries were pooled and sequenced on an Illumina MiSeq using a v3 150-cycle kit. The original methods were these. Analysis of repertoires was carried out in R inside a reproducible Nextflow workflow spanning QC, data transformation and analysis. LymphoSeq2, an R package for exploring AIRR-Seq data, was used to implement the custom analyses. A few samples that yielded fewer than 5000 total TRB sequences were excluded, so that approximately 170 HIV repertoires were analyzed. Of the roughly 180 retained HIV repertoires, approximately 60 were collected before and approximately 130 after ART initiation. Each repertoire was downsampled to 5000 TRB nucleotide sequences, and summary statistics were averaged across 100 downsampling iterations. TRB sequences were retained for analysis only if CDR3 regions of at least seven amino acids were present. Diversity was measured with a Shannon entropy-derived clonality score and the Gini coefficient. In the repertoire networks, any two of the top 5000 CDR3 amino acid sequences were connected whenever the two sequences differed by an edit distance of one. Antigen specificity groups and MHC restriction were predicted for TRB CDR3 amino acid sequences with GLIPH2. To flag known CMV, EBV, HIV or tissue antigen associations, CDR3 amino acid sequences were matched against VDJdb and McPAS-TCR. Pre-ART, post-ART and control groups were compared with Wilcoxon signed-rank tests and Holm-Bonferroni correction. Not all clones reach the TCRdb copy of this immuneACCESS table, which keeps in-frame sequences only. Checked studies attribute under half of the gap to unresolved V genes and leave the rest unexplained. V and J calls and clone size are those listed in that table; D and trimming were worked out from the DNA. The table for this sample lists more than 9,500 clones; about 70% of them were counted only once. Approximately 12% of the sample is taken by the ten largest.

The sample here was unsorted PBMCs, taken 3.1 years before starting antiretroviral therapy. This chain joins TRBV5-4 to TRBJ2-7, with TRBD1 perhaps the D gene, on 6 matching bases. The clonotype comes from a man in his forties or fifties with HIV. The CDR3 protein sequence reads: CASSLEHRVDYEQYF. The bases are TGCGCCAGCAGCCTAGAACACAGGGTGGACTACGAGCAGTACTTC.